This T cell receptor (beta chain) was sequenced during a study of regulatory T cells in long-lasting Graves disease. Study conclusions and caveats: Persistent disease preferred TRBV28, TRBJ1-2 and TRBJ2-5. Since the sample size was small, accuracy may have been reduced.

Germline V lookup: CDR1 MNHEY, CDR2 SVGAGI. The V segment lost 0 bases and the J segment 1 base; nucleotides outside the gene matches: 5. This CDR3 has 16 amino acids. The authors built TCR beta libraries using iRepertoire HTBI primers and Arm-PCR of CDR3 regions. TCRdb redid the calling of the multiplex PCR reads with MiXCR, one entry per CDR3 protein. Of around 420,000 distinct CDR3 sequences listed, roughly 15% are singletons. Time point denoted: newly diagnosed GD, antithyroid drugs for less than 3 months. After RNA was extracted from PBMCs, the TCR library was made from it. This clonotype was seen many times. The antigen remains unidentified.

Here the sequenced sample was peripheral blood mononuclear cells (PBMCs), taken at new diagnosis, from a patient treated with antithyroid drugs. The chain couples TRBV6-5 to TRBJ2-7; TRBD2 aligns across 8 bases. This receptor was taken from a female donor with Graves disease. The CDR3 spells CASSYSIGGGSYEQYF. CDR3 DNA: TGTGCCAGCAGTTACTCGATCGGCGGGGGGTCCTACGAGCAGTACTTC.